The clone carrying this T cell receptor beta chain has at least ten counts. The CDR3 runs to 13 residues. The V gene's germline CDR1 is SGHNT and CDR2 YYREEE (reference sequence). Trimming left V 2 bases short and J 2 bases short, with 8 bases between. TCRdb processed the reads anew with MiXCR; each CDR3 protein has one entry. The repertoire has tens of thousands of distinct CDR3 sequences, under 5% of them found once; the top ten carry 22%. The data were taken from a study of T cell repertoires in cytomegalovirus infection. This chain connects TRBV5-4 to TRBJ2-7; weak D call: TRBD2 (6 bases). Sequenced input: PBMCs. This sequence was found in a human donor in good health (CMV status not recorded). Some clones in this sample may be carry-over from other donors' samples. CDR3: CASSFRGTYEQYF. For the CDR3, the DNA is TGTGCCAGCAGCTTTCGCGGGACCTACGAGCAGTACTTC.